This is a list of T cell receptor beta chains from one sample in a study of cytomegalovirus exposure and HLA in healthy donors. This table comes from immunoSEQ multiplex PCR, and its TCRdb copy is limited to in-frame clones, with some not included. The sample contains 150,000 to 200,000 clones, around 80% of which appear only once. Sequences were obtained from PBMCs. The receptor source for this set is a man in his fifties in good health and CMV-seropositive. Each CDR3 is given with its conserved first and last residue. A D gene is named only where the DNA matches it firmly.

TRBD1,TRBV9,TRBJ2-7,CASSVTGGSYEQYF,TGTGCCAGCAGTGTCACAGGGGGCTCCTACGAGCAGTACTTC
-,TRBV6-5,TRBJ2-3,CATGRTFSDTQYF,TGTGCCACGGGCCGGACTTTTTCAGATACGCAGTATTTT
TRBD1,TRBV4-1,TRBJ1-1,CASSQGGTGETEAFF,TGCGCCAGCAGCCAAGGCGGGACAGGGGAAACTGAAGCTTTCTTT
TRBD1,TRBV27,TRBJ1-2,CASSLSWDSNYGYTF,TGTGCCAGCAGTTTATCGTGGGACAGTAACTATGGCTACACCTTC
TRBD1,TRBV2,TRBJ1-2,CASSGTGSIYTF,TGTGCCAGTTCCGGGACAGGGTCCATCTACACCTTC
-,TRBV19,TRBJ1-1,CASSTDSLNTEAFF,TGTGCCAGTAGTACCGACAGTCTAAACACTGAAGCTTTCTTT
TRBD1,TRBV2,TRBJ2-1,CASRGTGATNEQFF,TGTGCCAGCAGGGGGACAGGGGCGACCAATGAGCAGTTCTTC
-,TRBV5-1,TRBJ2-7,CASSLEVGAPLGEQYF,TGCGCCAGCAGCTTGGAGGTGGGAGCTCCGCTGGGCGAGCAGTACTTC
-,TRBV25-1,TRBJ2-7,CASSGYRVPYEQYF,TGTGCCAGCAGTGGGTACAGGGTACCCTACGAGCAGTACTTC
TRBD1,TRBV5-1,TRBJ1-1,CASSFRQGVNTEAFF,TGCGCCAGCAGCTTTCGACAGGGGGTGAACACTGAAGCTTTCTTT
TRBD2,TRBV5-1,TRBJ2-2,CASSHFTSGANTGELFF,TGCGCCAGCAGTCACTTTACTAGCGGAGCGAACACCGGGGAGCTGTTTTTT
-,TRBV10-3,TRBJ1-4,CAISEQGPGGNEKLFF,TGTGCCATCAGTGAGCAGGGCCCCGGGGGTAATGAAAAACTGTTTTTT